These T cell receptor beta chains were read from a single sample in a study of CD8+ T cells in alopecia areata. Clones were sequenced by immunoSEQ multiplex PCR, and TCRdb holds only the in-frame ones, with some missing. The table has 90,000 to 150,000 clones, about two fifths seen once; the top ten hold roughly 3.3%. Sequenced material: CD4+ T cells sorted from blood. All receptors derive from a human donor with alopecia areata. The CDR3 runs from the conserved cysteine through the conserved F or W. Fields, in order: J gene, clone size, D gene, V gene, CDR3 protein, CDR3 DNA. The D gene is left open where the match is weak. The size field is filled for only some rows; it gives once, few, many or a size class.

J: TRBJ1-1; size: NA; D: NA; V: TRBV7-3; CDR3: CASSFLDLNTEAFF; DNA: TGTGCCAGCAGCTTCCTAGATTTGAACACTGAAGCTTTCTTT
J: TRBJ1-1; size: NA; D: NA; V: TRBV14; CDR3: CASSQDYHKGLNTEAFF; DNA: TGTGCCAGCAGCCAAGATTATCACAAGGGATTGAACACTGAAGCTTTCTTT
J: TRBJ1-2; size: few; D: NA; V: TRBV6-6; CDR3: CASSPGGGYTF; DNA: TGTGCCAGCAGTCCCGGCGGTGGCTACACCTTC
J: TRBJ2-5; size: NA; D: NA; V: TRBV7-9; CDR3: CASSDSKETQYF; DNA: TGTGCCAGCAGTGACAGTAAAGAGACCCAGTACTTC
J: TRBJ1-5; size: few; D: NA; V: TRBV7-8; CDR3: CASSFSGSNQPQHF; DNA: TGTGCCAGCAGCTTTTCGGGGAGCAATCAGCCCCAGCATTTT
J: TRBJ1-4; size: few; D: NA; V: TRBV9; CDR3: CASSRTNEKLFF; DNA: TGTGCCAGCAGCCGAACTAATGAAAAACTGTTTTTT
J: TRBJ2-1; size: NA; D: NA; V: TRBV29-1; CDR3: CSAHLTERQNNEQFF; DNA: TGCAGCGCCCACCTGACCGAAAGACAGAACAATGAGCAGTTCTTC
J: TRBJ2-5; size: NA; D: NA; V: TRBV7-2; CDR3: CASSLDAPRQYF; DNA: TGTGCCAGCAGCTTAGACGCTCCCCGGCAGTACTTC
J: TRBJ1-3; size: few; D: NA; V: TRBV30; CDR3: CAWSVSETGNTIYF; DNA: TGTGCCTGGAGTGTATCGGAAACTGGAAACACCATATATTTT
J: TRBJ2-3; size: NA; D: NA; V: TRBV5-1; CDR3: CASSLGALRGADTQYF; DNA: TGCGCCAGCAGCTTGGGGGCCCTGAGGGGCGCAGATACGCAGTATTTT
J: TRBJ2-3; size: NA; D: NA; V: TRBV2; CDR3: CASSAGASTDTQYF; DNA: TGTGCCAGCAGTGCGGGTGCGAGCACAGATACGCAGTATTTT
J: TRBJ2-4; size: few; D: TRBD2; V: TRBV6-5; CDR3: CASRRGESAKNIQYF; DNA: TGTGCCAGCAGACGGGGGGAATCGGCCAAAAACATTCAGTACTTC
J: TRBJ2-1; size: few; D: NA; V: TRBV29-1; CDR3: CSVEGFQFPYNEQFF; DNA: TGCAGCGTTGAAGGGTTCCAGTTTCCCTACAATGAGCAGTTCTTC
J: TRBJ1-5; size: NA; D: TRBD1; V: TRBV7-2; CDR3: CASSLTGQGRPQHF; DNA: TGTGCCAGCAGCTTAACGGGACAGGGGCGGCCCCAGCATTTT
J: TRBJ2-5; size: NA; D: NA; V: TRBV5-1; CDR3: CASSLSVDSTGETQYF; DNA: TGCGCCAGCAGCTTGTCTGTAGACTCCACGGGAGAGACCCAGTACTTC
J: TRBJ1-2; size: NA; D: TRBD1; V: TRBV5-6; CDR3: CASSEGTENYGYTF; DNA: TGTGCCAGCAGCGAGGGGACAGAGAACTATGGCTACACCTTC
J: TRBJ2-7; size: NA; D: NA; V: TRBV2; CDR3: CASSIVSTSYEQYF; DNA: TGTGCCAGCAGCATTGTGAGTACCTCCTACGAGCAGTACTTC
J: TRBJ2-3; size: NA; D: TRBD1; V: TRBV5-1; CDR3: CASSRGQGARDTQYF; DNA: TGCGCCAGCAGCCGAGGACAGGGGGCGAGAGATACGCAGTATTTT
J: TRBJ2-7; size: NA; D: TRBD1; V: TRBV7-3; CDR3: CASSPTGGGYEQYF; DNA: TGTGCCAGCAGCCCGACAGGGGGCGGCTACGAGCAGTACTTC
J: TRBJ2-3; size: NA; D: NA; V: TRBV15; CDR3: CATSRDRTSSTQYF; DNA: TGTGCCACCAGCAGAGATCGTACTAGCAGTACGCAGTATTTT
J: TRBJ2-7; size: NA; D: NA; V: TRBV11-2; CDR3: CASSPVGRVYEQYF; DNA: TGTGCCAGCAGCCCAGTGGGGAGAGTCTACGAGCAGTACTTC
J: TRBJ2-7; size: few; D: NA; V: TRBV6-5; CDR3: CASRRQDEQYF; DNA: TGTGCCAGCAGGCGACAGGACGAGCAGTACTTC
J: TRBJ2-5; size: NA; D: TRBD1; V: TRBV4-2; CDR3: CASSPGTGETQYF; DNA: TGTGCCAGCAGCCCCGGGACAGGAGAGACCCAGTACTTC
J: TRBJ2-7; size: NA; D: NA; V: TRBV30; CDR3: CAWSVGSYEQYF; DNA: TGTGCCTGGAGTGTGGGTTCCTACGAGCAGTACTTC
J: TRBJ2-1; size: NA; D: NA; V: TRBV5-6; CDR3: CASSLVGVDEQFF; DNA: TGTGCCAGCAGCTTGGTGGGGGTAGATGAGCAGTTCTTC
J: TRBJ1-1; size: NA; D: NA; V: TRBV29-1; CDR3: CSVLTVNTEAFF; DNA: TGCAGCGTTCTGACAGTGAACACTGAAGCTTTCTTT
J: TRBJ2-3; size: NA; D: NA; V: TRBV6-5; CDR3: CASSYSSSPRSDTQYF; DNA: TGTGCCAGCAGTTACTCGAGTAGCCCAAGGTCGGATACGCAGTATTTT
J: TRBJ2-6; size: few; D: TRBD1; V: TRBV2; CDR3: CASSEGGGSGANVLTF; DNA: TGTGCCAGCAGTGAAGGAGGGGGCAGTGGGGCCAACGTCCTGACTTTC
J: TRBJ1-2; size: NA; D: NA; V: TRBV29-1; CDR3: CIARDGNYGYTF; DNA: TGCATCGCCCGGGATGGTAACTATGGCTACACCTTC
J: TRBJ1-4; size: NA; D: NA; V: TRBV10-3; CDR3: CAISERGANEKLFF; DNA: TGTGCCATCAGTGAAAGGGGGGCTAATGAAAAACTGTTTTTT
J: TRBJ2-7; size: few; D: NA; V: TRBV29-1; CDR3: CSVVVQEGYEQYF; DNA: TGCAGCGTTGTGGTACAGGAGGGGTACGAGCAGTACTTC
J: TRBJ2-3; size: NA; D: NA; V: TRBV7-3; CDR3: CASSRSSTDTQYF; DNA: TGTGCCAGCAGCAGGTCTAGCACAGATACGCAGTATTTT
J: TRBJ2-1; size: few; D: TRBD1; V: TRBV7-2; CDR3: CASSTTGSSYNEQFF; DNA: TGTGCCAGCAGCACGACAGGGAGTTCCTACAATGAGCAGTTCTTC
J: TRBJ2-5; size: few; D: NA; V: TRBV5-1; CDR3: CASSIQETQYF; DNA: TGCGCCAGCAGCATCCAAGAGACCCAGTACTTC
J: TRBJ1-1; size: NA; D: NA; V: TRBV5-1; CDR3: CASSLQGWDTEAFF; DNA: TGCGCCAGCAGCTTGCAGGGTTGGGACACTGAAGCTTTCTTT
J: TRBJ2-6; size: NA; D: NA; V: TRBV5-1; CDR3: CASSLGSGANVLTF; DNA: TGCGCCAGCAGCTTAGGGTCAGGGGCCAACGTCCTGACTTTC
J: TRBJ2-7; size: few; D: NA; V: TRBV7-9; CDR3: CASSLTDLQSYEQYF; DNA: TGTGCCAGCAGCCTGACTGATCTCCAATCCTACGAGCAGTACTTC
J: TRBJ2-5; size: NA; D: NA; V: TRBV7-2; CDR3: CASSLAPIGETQYF; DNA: TGTGCCAGCAGCTTAGCGCCAATTGGAGAGACCCAGTACTTC
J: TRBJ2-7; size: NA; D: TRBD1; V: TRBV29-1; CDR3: CSVGFRTGTYEQYF; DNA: TGCAGCGTTGGATTTAGGACAGGTACCTACGAGCAGTACTTC
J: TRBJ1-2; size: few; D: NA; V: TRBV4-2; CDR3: CASSQDPARGYTF; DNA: TGTGCCAGCAGCCAAGACCCAGCAAGGGGCTACACCTTC
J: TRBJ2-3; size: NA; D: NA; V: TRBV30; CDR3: CAWSVKGLTATDTQYF; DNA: TGTGCCTGGAGTGTGAAGGGACTCACGGCGACAGATACGCAGTATTTT
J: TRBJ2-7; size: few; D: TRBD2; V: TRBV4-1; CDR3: CASSQFDSGGARYEQYF; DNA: TGCGCCAGCAGCCAATTCGATAGCGGGGGGGCTCGGTACGAGCAGTACTTC
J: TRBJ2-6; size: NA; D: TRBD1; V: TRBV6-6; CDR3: CASSDRAGANVLTF; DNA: TGTGCCAGCAGTGACAGGGCTGGGGCCAACGTCCTGACTTTC
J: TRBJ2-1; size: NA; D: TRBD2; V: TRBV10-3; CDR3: CAISLAGVYNEQFF; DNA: TGTGCCATCAGTCTAGCGGGGGTGTACAATGAGCAGTTCTTC
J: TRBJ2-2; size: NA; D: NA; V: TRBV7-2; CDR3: CASSLAQGRTGELFF; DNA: TGTGCCAGCAGCTTAGCGCAGGGGCGAACCGGGGAGCTGTTTTTT
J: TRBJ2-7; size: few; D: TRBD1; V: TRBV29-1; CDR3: CSGSGGGEQYF; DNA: TGCAGCGGGTCAGGGGGCGGCGAGCAGTACTTC
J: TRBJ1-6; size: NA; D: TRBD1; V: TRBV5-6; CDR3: CASSLDRGNSPLHF; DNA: TGTGCCAGCAGCTTGGACAGGGGGAATTCACCCCTCCACTTT
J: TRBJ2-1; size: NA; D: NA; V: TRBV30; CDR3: CAWSVRGRGQFF; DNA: TGTGCCTGGAGTGTACGGGGCCGGGGGCAGTTCTTC
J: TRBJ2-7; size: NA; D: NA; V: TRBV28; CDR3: CASSLGTYEQYF; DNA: TGTGCCAGCAGTTTAGGCACCTACGAGCAGTACTTC